A single sample gave rise to the 20 T cell receptor beta chains below, sequenced in a study of T cell repertoires in cytomegalovirus infection. TCRdb re-analysed the reads in MiXCR, keeping a single row per CDR3 protein. The top ten hold 9.5% to 15% of the sample, which has 700,000 to 850,000 distinct CDR3 sequences, about 30% seen once. No antigen has been assigned to these receptors. Sequenced here: cultured CD8+ T cells from PBMCs, sampled from culture after CMV antigen stimulation. The receptors come from a human donor in good health (CMV status not recorded). Some clones in this sample may be carry-over from other donors' samples.

In this sample, this clonotype turned up a few times. CDR3 DNA: TGTGCCAGCAGCCCGGAAGTAGGGCAGGGGAATTCACCCCTCCACTTT. Its translation is CASSPEVGQGNSPLHF. The rearrangement joins TRBV7-8 to TRBJ1-6, with D perhaps matching TRBD1 (6 bases). This CDR3 contains 16 residues. Trimming removed 5 bases from V and 7 bases from J, with 18 bases in between. Germline values: CDR1 SGHVS, CDR2 FQNEAQ.

The chain recombines TRBV9 with TRBJ2-2, with 9 bases that match TRBD2. Germline V gene data show CDR1 as SGDLS and CDR2 as YYNGEE. V trimming: 0 bases; J trimming: 6 bases; junction bases outside the gene matches: 9. The CDR3 sequence is 17 residues long. In DNA, the CDR3 is TGTGCCAGCAGCGTAGCTTTAGCGGGGGCTTTTTCCGGGGAGCTGTTTTTT. It translates to CASSVALAGAFSGELFF. Full variable domain (missing parts from reference TRBV9 and TRBJ2-2): DSGVTQTPKHLITATGQRVTLRCSPRSGDLSVYWYQQSLDQGLQFLIQYYNGEERAKGNILERFSAQQFPDLHSELNLSSLELGDSALYFCASSVALAGAFSGELFFGEGSRLTVL.

This clonotype was detected a few times. This chain links TRBV19 with TRBJ2-2; D is unclear. V lost 7 bases to trimming and J lost 0 bases, with 9 bases between them. In germline, CDR1 is LNHDA, CDR2 SQIVND (reference sequence). The CDR3 is made up of 14 amino acids. The CDR3 DNA is TGTGCCAGTACCCAGCCCGCGAACACCGGGGAGCTGTTTTTT. Amino acids: CASTQPANTGELFF.

This clonotype has only a few counts. This chain uses TRBV6-5 with TRBJ1-1, with 9 bases aligning to TRBD1. The CDR3 is made up of 17 amino acids. Germline values: CDR1 MNHEY, CDR2 SVGAGI. V was clipped by 4 bases and J by 0 bases; unmatched bases: 9. The CDR3 sequence is CASSLQGAEKVNTEAFF. In nucleotides, the CDR3 is TGTGCCAGCAGTTTACAGGGGGCTGAGAAAGTGAACACTGAAGCTTTCTTT.

The V and J genes are TRBV15 and TRBJ2-1; TRBD1 or TRBD2 may be the D gene (6 bases each). The length of the CDR3 is 14 residues. The V and J ends lost 0 bases and 8 bases respectively, with 11 bases between them. Germline assignment: CDR1 LNHNV and CDR2 YYDKDF (reference sequence). This CDR3 is CATSREGGHDEQFF. The CDR3 DNA is TGTGCCACCAGCAGAGAAGGGGGGCACGATGAGCAGTTCTTC.

This clonotype was counted between two and nine times. This chain uses TRBV2 with TRBJ2-7; 9 bases fit TRBD1. V trimming: 8 bases; J trimming: 8 bases; junction bases outside the gene matches: 7. The V gene's germline CDR1 is SNHLY and CDR2 FYNNEI. This CDR3 comprises 12 residues. CDR3 nucleotides: TGTGCCAGCCTAGGGACAGGGTGGCAGCAGTACTTC. Its protein product is CASLGTGWQQYF.

This rearrangement joins TRBV4-2 to TRBJ2-1, with 16 bases that match TRBD2. Trimming removed 3 bases from V and 4 bases from J; junction bases left unmatched: 3. This CDR3 is 17 amino acids long. From germline, CDR1 is LGHNA and CDR2 YNFKEQ. CDR3 DNA sequence: TGTGCCAGCAGCCACGCGGGACTAGCGGGGGGGTACAATGAGCAGTTCTTC. This encodes CASSHAGLAGGYNEQFF.

The chain joins TRBV20-1 to TRBJ1-4; 9 bases agree with TRBD1. The germline V gene has CDR1 DFQATT and CDR2 SNEGSKA (reference sequence). CDR3 length equals 17 residues. V was pared by 3 bases and J by 5 bases, with 13 bases of the junction left unmatched. The CDR3, as DNA: TGCAGTGCTAGGCCCCCGGACAGGGGTAGGGGGAATGAAAAACTGTTTTTT. It is translated as CSARPPDRGRGNEKLFF.

This clonotype was picked up a small number of times. The V call is TRBV2, the J call TRBJ2-7; tentatively, D is TRBD2 (5 bases). The CDR3 is 14 residues long. Trimming left V 2 bases short and J 2 bases short, with 10 bases between. Germline V gene lookup returns CDR1 SNHLY and CDR2 FYNNEI. The CDR3 coding sequence is TGTGCCAGCAGTGAAATGCCGGGAACCTACGAGCAGTACGTC. Protein sequence: CASSEMPGTYEQYV.

V is TRBV6-5 and J is TRBJ2-5, with 11 bases lining up with TRBD1. Germline trimming cut 5 bases from V and 1 base from J; bases unmatched to any gene: 3. Germline loops: CDR1 MNHEY, CDR2 SVGAGI. CDR3 length: 15 amino acids. Written as DNA, the CDR3 is TGTGCCAGCAGTACCGGGACAGGGGGCCAAGAGACCCAGTACTTC. Translating it yields CASSTGTGGQETQYF.

CDR3 in amino acids: CASIGDIAGNTIYF. The CDR3 region has the DNA TGTGCCAGCATTGGGGACATAGCTGGAAACACCATATATTTT. This rearrangement joins TRBV7-9 to TRBJ1-3, with D perhaps matching TRBD1 (6 bases). The CDR3 has 14 amino acids. Germline V CDR1 and CDR2: SEHNR, FQNEAQ (reference sequence). V was trimmed by 7 bases and J by 2 bases, leaving 12 bases between them. The full variable domain, in which reference TRBV7-9 and TRBJ1-3 provide the parts outside the CDR3, is DTGVSQNPRHKITKRGQNVTFRCDPISEHNRLYWYRQTLGQGPEFLTYFQNEAQLEKSRLLSDRFSAERPKGSFSTLEIQRTEQGDSAMYLCASIGDIAGNTIYFGEGSWLTVV.

This clonotype was detected only a few times. V usage is TRBV7-9 and J usage is TRBJ2-5; TRBD1 is a possible D gene (5 bases). The CDR3 extends over 15 amino acids. CDR1 is SEHNR and CDR2 is FQNEAQ in the germline V gene (reference sequence). The ends were cut back, 11 bases at V and 2 bases at J, with 21 bases in the middle. CDR3 in amino acids: CASAPAETEQETQYF. CDR3 DNA sequence: TGTGCCTCCGCTCCAGCCGAGACAGAGCAAGAGACCCAGTACTTC.

This clonotype occurred a few times. This sequence may be a read error, since a much larger clone differs from it by one base. This rearrangement joins TRBV27 to TRBJ1-5; 7 nucleotides line up with TRBD1. Looked up from germline, CDR1 is MNHEY and CDR2 is SMNVEV (reference sequence). CDR3 size: 14 residues. Trimming removed 6 bases from V and 2 bases from J; junction bases left unmatched: 4. CDR3 protein: CASSDTGGNQPQHF. The CDR3 region has the DNA TGTGCCAGCAGCGATACAGGGGGCAATCAGCCCCAGCATTTT.

The chain employs TRBV5-6 and TRBJ1-4; D possibly corresponds to TRBD1 (5 bases). The V gene's germline CDR1 is SGHDT and CDR2 YYEEEE. V lost 4 bases, J lost 8 bases, and 9 bases lay in between. The CDR3 consists of 12 residues. The chain's CDR3 is CASSDQGEKLFF. CDR3 sequence (DNA): TGTGCCAGCAGCGATCAGGGCGAAAAACTGTTTTTT.

This clonotype showed up just a few times. V is TRBV6-5 and J is TRBJ1-6, with D unclear. The CDR3 runs to 15 residues. Deletions cut 2 bases from V and 4 bases from J, with 9 bases between. Germline V gene lookup returns CDR1 MNHEY and CDR2 SVGAGI. This CDR3 is CASSYTGGYNSPLHF. The CDR3 region has the DNA TGTGCCAGCAGTTACACCGGCGGTTATAATTCACCCCTCCACTTT.

This clonotype occurred once. Germline and junction disagree at one end, which may indicate a read error. DNA of the CDR3: TGTGTCAGCAGCCACCGAGAGCAGGGGTCTAATGAAAAACTGTTTTTT. This encodes CVSSHREQGSNEKLFF. V gene TRBV7-6 combines with J gene TRBJ1-4; tentatively, D is TRBD1 (6 bases). Germline lookup yields CDR1 SGHVS and CDR2 FNYEAQ. There are 16 residues in the CDR3.

Only a few counts were recorded for this clonotype. The chain recombines TRBV6-5 with TRBJ2-7; D not resolved. The V end lost 6 bases, the J end lost 2 bases, and 14 bases lay between the germline ends. The CDR3 has 14 amino acids. Germline V CDR1 and CDR2: MNHEY, SVGAGI. CDR3 DNA: TGTGCCAGCAGGACCACGTTCCGGACCTACGAGCAGTACTTC. Amino acid sequence: CASRTTFRTYEQYF.

There are a few counts of this clonotype. CDR3 region: CASSPIAGAYNEQFF. CDR3 nucleotide sequence: TGTGCCAGCAGCCCTATAGCGGGGGCCTACAATGAGCAGTTCTTC. The rearrangement joins TRBV7-9 to TRBJ2-1; 9 bases are shared with TRBD2. Per germline, CDR1 SEHNR and CDR2 FQNEAQ (reference sequence). The CDR3 consists of 15 residues. V gave up 5 bases and J gave up 2 bases; unmatched junction bases: 4.

The DNA of the CDR3 is TGTGCCAGCAGCCACCTTTCACCGAACCCGAATTACAATGAGCAGTTCTTC. It translates to CASSHLSPNPNYNEQFF. The chain is built from TRBV14 and TRBJ2-1; D uncertain. The CDR3 spans 17 residues. The germline V and J ends were trimmed by 3 bases and 4 bases, with 19 bases remaining between them. From germline, CDR1 is SGHDN and CDR2 FVKESK.

This clonotype occurred a few times. The V and J genes are TRBV6-1 and TRBJ1-2; 7 bases are a match to TRBD1. This CDR3 spans 13 amino acids. V lost 4 bases, J lost 8 bases, and 7 bases stayed unmatched. Germline V gene data show CDR1 as MNHNS and CDR2 as SASEGT. The CDR3 DNA reads TGTGCCAGCAGTGGGGGGACAGTGGAAGGCTACACCTTC. Translated, it gives CASSGGTVEGYTF.